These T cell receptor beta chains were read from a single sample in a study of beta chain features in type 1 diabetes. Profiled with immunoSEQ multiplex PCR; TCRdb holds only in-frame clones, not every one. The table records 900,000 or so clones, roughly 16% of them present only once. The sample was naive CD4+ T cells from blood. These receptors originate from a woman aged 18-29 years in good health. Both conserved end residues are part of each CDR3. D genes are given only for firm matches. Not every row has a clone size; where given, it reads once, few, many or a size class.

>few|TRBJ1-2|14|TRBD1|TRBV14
TGTGCCAGCAGCCAACAACAGGGGATCTATGGCTACACCTTC
CASSQQQGIYGYTF
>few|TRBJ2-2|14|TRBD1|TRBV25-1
TGTGCCAGCACGGGACAGGGGTCGCCCGGGGAGCTGTTTTTT
CASTGQGSPGELFF
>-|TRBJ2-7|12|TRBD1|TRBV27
TGTGCCAGCCGGGACAGGGGTAGCGAGCAGTACTTC
CASRDRGSEQYF
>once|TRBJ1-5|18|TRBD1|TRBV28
TGTGCCAGCAGTTTTTTGGGACAGGGGGTTGGTAGCAATCAGCCCCAGCATTTT
CASSFLGQGVGSNQPQHF
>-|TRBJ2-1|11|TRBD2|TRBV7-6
TGTGCCAGCAGCTCAGGGACTATACAGTTCTTC
CASSSGTIQFF
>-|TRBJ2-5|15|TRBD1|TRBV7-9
TGTGCCAGCGCCCAGGAGACAGGGCGACAAGAGACCCAGTACTTC
CASAQETGRQETQYF
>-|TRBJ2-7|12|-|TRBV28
TGTGCCAGCAGTTCATGGGGCTACGAGCAGTACTTC
CASSSWGYEQYF
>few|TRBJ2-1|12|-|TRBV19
TGTGCCAGTAGTACCTTCGGGAATGAGCAGTTCTTC
CASSTFGNEQFF
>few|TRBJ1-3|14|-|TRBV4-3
TGCGCCAGCAGCCAAGCACCTCCGGGAAACACCATATATTTT
CASSQAPPGNTIYF
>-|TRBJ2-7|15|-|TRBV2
TGTGCCAGCACTCCCTCGCTGGGGACGAGGGGGGAGCAGTACTTC
CASTPSLGTRGEQYF
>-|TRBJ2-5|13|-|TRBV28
TGTGCCAGCAGAACATACAGGCAAGAGACCCAGTACTTC
CASRTYRQETQYF
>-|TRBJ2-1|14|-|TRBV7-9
TGTGCCAGCAGCCCACCCCTTGGGGGCAATGAGCAGTTCTTC
CASSPPLGGNEQFF
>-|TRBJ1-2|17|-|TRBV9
TGTGCCAGCAGCCAAGGTCGTCCGGAAACTCGGGCCTATGGCTACACCTTC
CASSQGRPETRAYGYTF
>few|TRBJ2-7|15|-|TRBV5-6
TGTGCCAGCAGCTCGCGGGGAGTCATTGGCTACGAGCAGTACTTC
CASSSRGVIGYEQYF
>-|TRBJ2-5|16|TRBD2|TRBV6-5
TGTGCCAGCAGTTTTGGGACTATCGGGTTCCAAGAGACCCAGTACTTC
CASSFGTIGFQETQYF
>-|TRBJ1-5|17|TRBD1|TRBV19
TGTGCCAGTAGTATAGTCGGGACAGGGAATAGCAATCAGCCCCAGCATTTT
CASSIVGTGNSNQPQHF
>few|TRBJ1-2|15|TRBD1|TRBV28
TGTGCCAGCAGTCCCGGGGACAGGGGGCTTTATGGCTACACCTTC
CASSPGDRGLYGYTF
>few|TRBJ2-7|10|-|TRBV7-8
TGTGCCAGCGGATTCTACGAGCAGTACTTC
CASGFYEQYF
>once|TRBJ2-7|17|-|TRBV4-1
TGCGCCAGCAGCCAAGATCAGGAGACAGCCGCCTCCTACGAGCAGTACTTC
CASSQDQETAASYEQYF
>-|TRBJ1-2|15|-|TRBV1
TGCACCAGCAGCAACTCAGGGGCAGCTAACTATGGCTACACCTTC
CTSSNSGAANYGYTF
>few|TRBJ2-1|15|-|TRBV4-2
TGTGCCAGCAGCCAGCCGGGACAAAGATACAATGAGCAGTTCTTC
CASSQPGQRYNEQFF
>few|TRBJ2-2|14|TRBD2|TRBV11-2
TGTGCCAGCAGCTCCGGGACTAGGTCCGGGGAGCTGTTTTTT
CASSSGTRSGELFF
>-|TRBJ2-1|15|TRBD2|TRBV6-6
TGTGCCAGCAAAGAGACTAGCGAGAGGTACAATGAGCAGTTCTTC
CASKETSERYNEQFF
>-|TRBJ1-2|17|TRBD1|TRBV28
TGTGCCAGCAGTTCTGCAGCCTCCAGGGGGGAAATCTATGGCTACACCTTC
CASSSAASRGEIYGYTF
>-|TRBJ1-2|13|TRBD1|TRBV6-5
TGTGCCAGCGGACTCGGGACAGAATATGGCTACACCTTC
CASGLGTEYGYTF
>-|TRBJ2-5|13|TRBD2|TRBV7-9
TGTGCCAGCAGGCCTACTAGCGCGGAGACCCAGTACTTC
CASRPTSAETQYF
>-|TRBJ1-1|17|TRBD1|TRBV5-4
TGTGCCAGCGGACAGAGAGGACAGGGTACCATGAACACTGAAGCTTTCTTT
CASGQRGQGTMNTEAFF
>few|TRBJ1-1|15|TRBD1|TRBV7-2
TGTGCCAGCAGCTTAGCCCCGACAGGGGGCGTCGAAGCTTTCTTT
CASSLAPTGGVEAFF
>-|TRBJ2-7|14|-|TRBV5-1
TGCGCCAGCAGCTTGGACAGGTTGTCCTACGAGCAGTACTTC
CASSLDRLSYEQYF
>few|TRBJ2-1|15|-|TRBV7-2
TGTGCCAGCAGCCAGGGGATGTTGTCCTACAATGAGCAGTTCTTC
CASSQGMLSYNEQFF
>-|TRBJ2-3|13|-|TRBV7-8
TGTGCCAGCAGTATGGGGCTGGGAGATACGCAGTATTTT
CASSMGLGDTQYF
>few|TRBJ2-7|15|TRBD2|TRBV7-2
TGTGCCAGCAGCCCCAGCGGGAGGGAGTCCTACGAGCAGTACTTC
CASSPSGRESYEQYF
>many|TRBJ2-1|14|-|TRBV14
TGTGCCAGCAGCCCATACGAGACTAGGGCTGAGCAGTTCTTC
CASSPYETRAEQFF
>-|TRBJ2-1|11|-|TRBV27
TGTGCCAGCAGTGCGGCGTATGAGCAGTTCTTC
CASSAAYEQFF
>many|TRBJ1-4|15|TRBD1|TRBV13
TGTGCCAGCAGCGGGAGGGACAGGGCGAATGAAAAACTGTTTTTT
CASSGRDRANEKLFF
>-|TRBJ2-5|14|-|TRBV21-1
TGTGCCAGCCCCAATGGAGGTTCCCCCTATGAGCAGTACTTC
CASPNGGSPYEQYF
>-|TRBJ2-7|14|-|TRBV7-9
TGTGCCAGCAGCCTTGAAATCGGTAGCTACGAGCAGTACTTC
CASSLEIGSYEQYF